A selection of T cell receptor beta chains follows, all from one sample in a study of cytomegalovirus exposure and HLA in healthy donors. Here immunoSEQ multiplex PCR was the method, and the copy in TCRdb shows in-frame clones only, minus some. In the table there are fewer than 140,000 clones, approximately 70% of which are singletons. Sequences were obtained from PBMCs. The receptors derive from a boy younger than 18 in good health and CMV-seronegative. Both conserved end residues are part of each CDR3. A D gene is named only where the DNA matches it firmly. For some rows the clone size is stated as once, few or many, or as a class when expanded; others skip it.

TRBJ1-1 NA NA TRBV27 TGTGCCAGCAGTTTATCGCCAAAACAGGGTGAGGCTTTCTTT CASSLSPKQGEAFF
TRBJ2-5 NA NA TRBV30 TGTGCCTGGAGAGCTAGCGCTCAAGAGACCCAGTACTTC CAWRASAQETQYF
TRBJ2-7 NA NA TRBV7-9 TGTGCCAGCAGCTTAGAAGTCGGCGAGCAGTACTTC CASSLEVGEQYF
TRBJ1-1 NA NA TRBV2 TGTGCCAGCTGCGGGCAAGAGATGAACACTGAAGCTTTCTTT CASCGQEMNTEAFF
TRBJ2-1 NA TRBD2 TRBV9 TGTGCCAGCAGCCCTTCGGGGGGTTCCTACAATGAGCAGTTCTTC CASSPSGGSYNEQFF
TRBJ1-1 once NA TRBV6-1 TGTGCCAGCAGTGTGCGGGTCGAGAACTCTGAAGCTTTCTTT CASSVRVENSEAFF
TRBJ2-2 NA NA TRBV28 TGTGCCAGCAGTTTATCGGTACTAAACACCGGGGAGCTGTTTTTT CASSLSVLNTGELFF
TRBJ1-5 few NA TRBV27 TGTGCCAGCAGGGCGGTGTATAGCAATCAGCCCCAGCATTTT CASRAVYSNQPQHF
TRBJ2-5 NA NA TRBV9 TGTGCCAGCAGCCCCCGGGGTATGCAAGAGACCCAGTACTTC CASSPRGMQETQYF
TRBJ2-7 NA NA TRBV29-1 TGCAGCGCAACCGGGACAACAATAGGCTACGAGCAGTACTTC CSATGTTIGYEQYF
TRBJ1-1 NA NA TRBV27 TGTGCCAGCAGATCGGGGGGGACTGAAGCTTTCTTT CASRSGGTEAFF
TRBJ2-5 NA TRBD2 TRBV5-6 TGTGCCAGCAGCCAACCTTTTAGGGTAGCGGGGGGCGGCGAGACCCAGTACTTC CASSQPFRVAGGGETQYF
TRBJ2-5 NA TRBD2 TRBV9 TGTGCCAGCAGCGGCCGGGGGGGCCTGGGAGAGACCCAGTACTTC CASSGRGGLGETQYF
TRBJ1-1 NA NA TRBV7-3 TGTGCCAGCAGCTCATCGAACAGGAACACTGAAGCTTTCTTT CASSSSNRNTEAFF
TRBJ2-1 NA TRBD2 TRBV15 TGTGCCACCAGCAGAGGAGGGGGTAGCGGGACCTACAATGAGCAGTTCTTC CATSRGGGSGTYNEQFF
TRBJ1-1 once NA TRBV19 TGTGCCAGTAGTGGGTGGGAGGGGCTGAACACTGAAGCTTTCTTT CASSGWEGLNTEAFF
TRBJ2-1 NA NA TRBV7-3 TGTGCCAGCAGCCCCCCAGGGGCTCCAATGTACAATGAGCAGTTCTTC CASSPPGAPMYNEQFF
TRBJ1-1 NA NA TRBV5-1 TGCGCCAGCAGCTCCCTTCGGGAGAACACTGAAGCTTTCTTT CASSSLRENTEAFF
TRBJ2-3 NA NA TRBV6-5 TGTGCCAGCAGTCAGAGGCCAGATACGCAGTATTTT CASSQRPDTQYF
TRBJ1-2 NA TRBD1 TRBV5-1 TGCGCCAGCAGCTTGGGGGACAGGGGGATTACCCATGGCTACACCTTC CASSLGDRGITHGYTF
TRBJ2-7 few NA TRBV7-9 TGTGCCAGCAGCTTACATCAGGATACCTACGAGCAGTACTTC CASSLHQDTYEQYF
TRBJ1-5 NA NA TRBV5-1 TGCGCCAGCAGCCTCCGTCCTCGGGGATCCGGTCAGCCCCAGCATTTT CASSLRPRGSGQPQHF
TRBJ2-3 few TRBD2 TRBV14 TGTGCCAGCAGCCAATTTCGGTCGACTAGCGGGAGCGGAGATACGCAGTATTTT CASSQFRSTSGSGDTQYF
TRBJ1-5 NA NA TRBV18 TGTGCCAGCTCACTAAGCGGGGCTGAACAGCCCCAGCATTTT CASSLSGAEQPQHF
TRBJ2-1 NA NA TRBV27 TGTGCCACCTGTTTCCCGGGAGCCTACAATGAGCAGTTCTTC CATCFPGAYNEQFF